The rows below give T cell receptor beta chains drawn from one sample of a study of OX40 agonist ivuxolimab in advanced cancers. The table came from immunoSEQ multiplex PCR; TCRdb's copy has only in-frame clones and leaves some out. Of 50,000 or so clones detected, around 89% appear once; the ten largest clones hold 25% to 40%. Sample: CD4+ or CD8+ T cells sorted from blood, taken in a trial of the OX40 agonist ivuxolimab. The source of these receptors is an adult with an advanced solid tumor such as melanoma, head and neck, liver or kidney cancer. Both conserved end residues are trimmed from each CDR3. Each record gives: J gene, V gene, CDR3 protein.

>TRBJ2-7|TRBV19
ASSAGQLYEQY
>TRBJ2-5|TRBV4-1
ASSQGDHPETQY
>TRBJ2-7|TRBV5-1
ASSLNTGGSYEQY
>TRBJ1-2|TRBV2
ASSEWPGGQGGNYGYT
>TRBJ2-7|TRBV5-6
ASSLWGDFPNYEQY
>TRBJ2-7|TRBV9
ASSVGGNSYEQY
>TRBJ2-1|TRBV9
ASSSPQNYNEQF
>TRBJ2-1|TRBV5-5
ASSLGGVQF
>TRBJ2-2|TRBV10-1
ASSEMTKMGPGELF
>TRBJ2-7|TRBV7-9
ASSPPLAGETYEQY
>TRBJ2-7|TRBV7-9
ASSPRRVGIVQSYEQY
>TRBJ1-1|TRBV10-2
ASSETGWTEAF
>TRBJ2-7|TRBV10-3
AISELQGTYEQY
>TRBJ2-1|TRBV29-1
SVGPSGRAGSEQF
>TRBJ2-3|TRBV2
ASSGSRAEAGGLFTDTQY
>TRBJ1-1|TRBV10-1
ASSEGGGVEAF
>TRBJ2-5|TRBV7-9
ASSLLTGTGRIETQY
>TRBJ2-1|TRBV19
ASSVAGSSYNEQF
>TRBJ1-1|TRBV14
ASSQVSWEAF
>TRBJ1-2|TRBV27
ASSGTGGLNYGYT
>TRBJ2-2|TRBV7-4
ASSKNRAGQGATGELF
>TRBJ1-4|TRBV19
ASKITGGAVEKLF
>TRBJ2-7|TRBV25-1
ASRGREQY
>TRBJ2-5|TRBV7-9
ASSFIQGYQETQY
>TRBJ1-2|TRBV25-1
ASSDRAVSGYT
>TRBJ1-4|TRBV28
ASSYWGEANEKLF
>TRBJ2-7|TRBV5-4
ASSLNSYEQY
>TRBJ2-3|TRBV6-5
ASSPAPTRTDTQY
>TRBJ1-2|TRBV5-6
ASSLKQGALGYYGYT
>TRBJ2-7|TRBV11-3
ASSLVVGAAYEQY
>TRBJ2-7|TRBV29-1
SAQGGELSYEQY
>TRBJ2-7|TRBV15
ATSWTSGDHVYEQY
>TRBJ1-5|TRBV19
ASSIWTGPNQPQH
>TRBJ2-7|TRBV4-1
ASSQVSYEQY
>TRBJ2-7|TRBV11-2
ASSGGLAPEQY
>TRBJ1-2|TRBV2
ASPERVGDFYGYT
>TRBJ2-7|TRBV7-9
ASDKGDYEQY
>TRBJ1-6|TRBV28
ASSFPSGAPLH
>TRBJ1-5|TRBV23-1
ASSQLAVRQGNQPQH
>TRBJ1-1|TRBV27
ASSFNTGAEAF
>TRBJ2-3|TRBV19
ASSLGLRTADTQY
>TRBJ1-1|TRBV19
ASRWGVTEAF